This T cell receptor beta chain is drawn from a study of Tregs in tolerant kidney transplant recipients. Study results and limitations: Biological reproducibility was not directly addressed, but technical replication error appeared minimal. Antigen-driven expansion was suggested because donor-specific Tregs expanded more than all Tregs in tolerant patients. Expanding Tregs on activated donor B cells appeared to best identify donor-specific TCRbeta clones.

Mixed chimerism was transient after nonmyeloablative marrow transplants from related graft donors. A note on this clone: Its target is not known.

Germline V gene lookup returns CDR1 SEHNR and CDR2 FQNEAQ (reference sequence). The trim removed 4 bases at V and 3 bases at J, leaving 8 bases unmatched. The CDR3 spans 15 residues. Assay used: immunoSEQ multiplex PCR; TCRdb lists only in-frame clones, some missing. The sample shows about 50,000 clones, about nine tenths of them seen only once. This specimen was CD8+ T cells from blood (PBMCs), taken 12 months after the transplant. The rearrangement joins TRBV7-9 to TRBJ2-7; TRBD2 matches at 8 bases. This clonotype was obtained from a human patient who received a combined kidney and bone marrow transplant. Some T cells could come from the graft donor. CDR3: CASSSRESGSYEQYF. Written as DNA, the CDR3 is TGTGCCAGCAGCTCCCGAGAAAGCGGGAGCTACGAGCAGTACTTC. The full variable domain, rest sourced from reference TRBV7-9 and TRBJ2-7, is DTGVSQNPRHKITKRGQNVTFRCDPISEHNRLYWYRQTLGQGPEFLTYFQNEAQLEKSRLLSDRFSAERPKGSFSTLEIQRTEQGDSAMYLCASSSRESGSYEQYFGPGTRLTVT.